The clone carrying this T cell receptor (beta chain) was found a few times. What it recognizes is unknown. The data derive from a study of vaccination effects on CD4 cells after COVID-19. TCRdb's table, derived via immunoSEQ multiplex PCR, lists solely in-frame clones and lacks some. The profile covers some 17,000 clones, with roughly 70% appearing a single time and 9% taken by the ten largest. Before any sequencing was done, the ViraFEST assay used viral peptide pools to expand antigen-specific CD4+ T cells. CD4+ T cells were isolated after 10 days of culture. Everyone in the study got two shots of either the BNT162b2 or mRNA-1273 vaccine. On day 3 and again on day 7, half the medium was replaced with IL-2 medium. V trimming: 8 bases; J trimming: 3 bases; junction bases outside the gene matches: 5. CDR1 ENHRY and CDR2 SYGVKD come from the germline V gene. CDR3 length: 14 amino acids.

The chain joins TRBV10-3 to TRBJ2-3, with TRBD2 identical over 10 bases. The TCR was taken from a human donor who received a COVID-19 vaccine. Sequencing used CD4+ T cells from PBMCs cultured with SARS-CoV-2 spike peptides, obtained after COVID-19 vaccination. The CDR3 DNA is TGTGCCATCTCTAGCGGGAGTGGAACAGATACGCAGTATTTT. Protein product: CAISSGSGTDTQYF.